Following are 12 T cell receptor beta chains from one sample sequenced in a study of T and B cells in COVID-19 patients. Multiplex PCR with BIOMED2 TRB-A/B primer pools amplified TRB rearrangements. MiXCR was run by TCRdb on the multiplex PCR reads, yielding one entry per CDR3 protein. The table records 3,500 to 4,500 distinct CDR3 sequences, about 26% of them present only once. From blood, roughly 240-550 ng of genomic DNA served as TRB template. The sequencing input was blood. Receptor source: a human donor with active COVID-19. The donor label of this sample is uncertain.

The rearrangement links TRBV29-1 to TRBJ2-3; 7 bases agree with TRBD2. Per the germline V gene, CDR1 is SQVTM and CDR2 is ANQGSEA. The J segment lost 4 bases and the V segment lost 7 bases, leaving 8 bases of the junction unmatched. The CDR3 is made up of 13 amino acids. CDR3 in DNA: TGCAGCGCCGCTGGGGGGGGGTCAGATACGCAGTATTTT. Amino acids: CSAAGGGSDTQYF.

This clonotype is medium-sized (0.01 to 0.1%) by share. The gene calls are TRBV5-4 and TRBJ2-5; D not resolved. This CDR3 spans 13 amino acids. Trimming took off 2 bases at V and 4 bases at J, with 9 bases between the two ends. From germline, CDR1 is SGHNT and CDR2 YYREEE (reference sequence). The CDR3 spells CASSFFPSETQYF. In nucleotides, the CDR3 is TGTGCCAGCAGCTTTTTTCCCTCAGAGACCCAGTACTTC.

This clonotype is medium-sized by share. CDR3 nucleotide sequence: TGTGCCAGCAGTACCGGGACAGAATACTTC. Protein product: CASSTGTEYF. The J gene is TRBJ2-7, the V gene TRBV27; 7 positions agree with TRBD1. The germline gives CDR1 MNHEY, CDR2 SMNVEV (reference sequence). Unmatched junction bases numbered 5, after V lost 5 bases and J lost 13 bases. The CDR3 is 10 residues long.

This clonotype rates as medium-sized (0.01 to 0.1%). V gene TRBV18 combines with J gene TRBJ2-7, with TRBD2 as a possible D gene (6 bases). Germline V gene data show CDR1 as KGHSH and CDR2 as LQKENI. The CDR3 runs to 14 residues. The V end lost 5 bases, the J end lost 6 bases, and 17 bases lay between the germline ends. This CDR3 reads CASSGGQPIGEQYF. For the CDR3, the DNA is TGTGCCAGCTCAGGAGGGCAGCCTATCGGCGAGCAGTACTTC.

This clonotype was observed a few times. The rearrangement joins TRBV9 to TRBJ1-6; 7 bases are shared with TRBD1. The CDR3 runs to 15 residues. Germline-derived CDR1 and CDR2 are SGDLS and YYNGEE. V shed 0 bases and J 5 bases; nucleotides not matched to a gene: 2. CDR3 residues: CASSVEGADNSPLHF. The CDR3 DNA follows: TGTGCCAGCAGCGTAGAGGGGGCAGATAATTCACCCCTCCACTTT.

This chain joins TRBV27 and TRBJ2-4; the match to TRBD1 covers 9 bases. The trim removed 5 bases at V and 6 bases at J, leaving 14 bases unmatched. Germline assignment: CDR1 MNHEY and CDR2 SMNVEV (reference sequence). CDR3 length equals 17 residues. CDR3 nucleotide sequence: TGTGCCAGCAGTGTTTCGATTGCTGGACAGGGGATAAACATTCAGTACTTC. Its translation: CASSVSIAGQGINIQYF.

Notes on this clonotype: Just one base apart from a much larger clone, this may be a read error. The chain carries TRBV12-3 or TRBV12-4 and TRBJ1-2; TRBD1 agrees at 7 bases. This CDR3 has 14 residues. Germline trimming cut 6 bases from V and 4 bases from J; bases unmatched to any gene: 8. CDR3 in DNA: TGTGCCAGCAGCCTTGGGACAGCTCGCTATGGCTACACCTTC. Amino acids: CASSLGTARYGYTF.

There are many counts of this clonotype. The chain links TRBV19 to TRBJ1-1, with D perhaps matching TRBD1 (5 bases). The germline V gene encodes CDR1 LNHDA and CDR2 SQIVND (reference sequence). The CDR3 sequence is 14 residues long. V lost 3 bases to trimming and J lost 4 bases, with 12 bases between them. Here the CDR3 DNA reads TGTGCCAGTAGTATTAGCGGGGGTTTCACTGAAGCTTTCTTT. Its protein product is CASSISGGFTEAFF.

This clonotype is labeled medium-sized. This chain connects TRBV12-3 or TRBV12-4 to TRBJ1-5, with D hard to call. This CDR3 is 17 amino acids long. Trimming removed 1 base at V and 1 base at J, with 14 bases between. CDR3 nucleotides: TGTGCCAGCAGTTTAGGGACGCTCTGGACGAGCAATCAGCCCCAGCATTTT. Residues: CASSLGTLWTSNQPQHF.

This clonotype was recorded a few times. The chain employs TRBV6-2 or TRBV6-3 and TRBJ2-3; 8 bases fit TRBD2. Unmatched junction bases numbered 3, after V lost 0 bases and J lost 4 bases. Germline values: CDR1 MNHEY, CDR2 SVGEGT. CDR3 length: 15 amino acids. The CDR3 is CASSYSRGAADTQYF. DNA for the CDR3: TGTGCCAGCAGTTACTCGCGGGGGGCGGCAGATACGCAGTATTTT.

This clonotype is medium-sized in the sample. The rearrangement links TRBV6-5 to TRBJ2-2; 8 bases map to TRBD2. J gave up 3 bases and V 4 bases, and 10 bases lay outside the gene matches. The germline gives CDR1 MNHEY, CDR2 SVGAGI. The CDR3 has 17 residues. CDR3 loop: CASSLSGGGTYTGELFF. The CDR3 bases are TGTGCCAGCAGTTTATCTGGCGGGGGGACCTACACCGGGGAGCTGTTTTTT.

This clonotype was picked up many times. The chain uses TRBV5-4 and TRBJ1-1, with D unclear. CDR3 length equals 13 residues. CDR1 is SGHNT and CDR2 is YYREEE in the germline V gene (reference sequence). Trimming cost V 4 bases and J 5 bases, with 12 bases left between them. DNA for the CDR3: TGTGCCAGCAGCCCTACATGGGAGACTGAAGCTTTCTTT. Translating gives CASSPTWETEAFF.